The clone carrying this T cell receptor beta chain was found a few times. Its antigen is currently unknown. TCRbeta library construction was performed incorporating unique molecular identifiers. MiXCR was run by TCRdb on the PCR reads, yielding one entry per CDR3 protein. The table includes about 900,000 distinct CDR3 sequences, around 30% detected once. The CDR3 length is 16 residues. Germline lookup yields CDR1 LNHNV and CDR2 YYDKDF (reference sequence). With V trimmed by 3 bases and J by 2 bases, 9 bases remained unmatched. The record originates from a study of T-cell reconstitution after alpha-beta-depleted transplantation in children. Findings and caveats of the study: Several hundred expanded graft clones reportedly gave rise to the alpha-beta T cells present about two months after transplant.

The TCR originated in a boy under two years old who had a stem cell transplant for SCID, so the T cells may come from the graft donor. The genes are TRBV15 and TRBJ2-5; TRBD1 matches at 7 bases. This material consisted of PBMCs, mostly from graft donor cells, taken 360 days after TCRalphabeta/CD19-depleted stem cell transplant. The CDR3 loop reads CATSSSTGLSQETQYF. DNA of the CDR3: TGTGCCACCAGCAGCTCGACAGGGCTTTCACAAGAGACCCAGTACTTC.